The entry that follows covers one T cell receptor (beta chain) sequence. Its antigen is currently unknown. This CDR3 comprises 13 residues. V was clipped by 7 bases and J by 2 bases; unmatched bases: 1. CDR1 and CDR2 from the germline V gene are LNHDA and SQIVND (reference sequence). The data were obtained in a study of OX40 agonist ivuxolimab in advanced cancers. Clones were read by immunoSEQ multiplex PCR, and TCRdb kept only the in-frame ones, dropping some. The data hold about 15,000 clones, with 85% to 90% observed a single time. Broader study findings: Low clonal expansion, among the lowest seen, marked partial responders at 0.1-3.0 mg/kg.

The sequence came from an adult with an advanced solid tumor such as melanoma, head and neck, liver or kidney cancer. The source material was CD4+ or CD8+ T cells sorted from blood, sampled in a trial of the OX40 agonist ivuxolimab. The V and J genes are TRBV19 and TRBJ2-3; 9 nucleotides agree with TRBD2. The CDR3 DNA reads TGTGCCAGTATGGGACTAGCCACAGATACGCAGTATTTT. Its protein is CASMGLATDTQYF.